This paragraph reports one TCR beta chain. Its antigen is unknown. The V and J ends lost 7 bases and 4 bases, in that order; junction bases with no gene match: 18. Looked up from germline, CDR1 is LNHDA and CDR2 is SQIVND (reference sequence). The CDR3 contains 18 residues. This specimen comes from a study of cytomegalovirus exposure and HLA in healthy donors. General study findings and limits: Most observed TCR sequences were rare, whereas some public TCRs were detected in many donors. Common viral pathogens seemed, in a later analysis, to connect with several of the most significant clusters. HLA restriction was apparent for most CMV-associated TCR beta chains in a later analysis. A missense DCLRE1C variant was associated with V- and J-gene trimming of TCR beta chains in a later analysis, and an independent cohort replicated the association.

Both 60 Vbeta primers and 13 Jbeta primers went into the PCR. Some clones are missing from TCRdb's copy, which holds only in-frame ones; the method was immunoSEQ multiplex PCR. The table gives some 72,000 clones; the top ten clones make up 4% to 5.5% of it. The rearrangement links TRBV19 to TRBJ1-3; 8 bases match TRBD1. The TCR was taken from a man aged 35-49 years in good health and CMV-seronegative. The source material was PBMCs. In DNA form, the CDR3 reads TGTGCCAGTACCCCCACGGCCCCCGGACAGGGAAGCGGAAACACCATATATTTT. It specifies CASTPTAPGQGSGNTIYF.